The 32 T cell receptor beta chains presented below share a single source sample, sequenced in a study of tumor-infiltrating lymphocytes in primary liver carcinoma. TCR beta cDNA was prepared out of about 510 ng total RNA by means of a constant-region primer. For TCR beta, libraries were produced by three nested multiplex PCR rounds using slightly modified ARM-PCR. With TRBV1-TRBV30 forward primers and a C-beta reverse primer, the first two PCR rounds were run for approximately 10 cycles each. TCRdb passed the multiplex PCR reads through MiXCR, listing each CDR3 protein once. The sample includes almost 200,000 distinct CDR3 sequences, around three fifths of them seen just once. Alongside blood RNA obtained from unsorted whole blood, germline DNA was also extracted. Sequencing input: peripheral blood. These receptors originate from an older woman with primary liver carcinoma and hepatitis B virus infection.

The chain recombines TRBV28 with TRBJ2-6; TRBD2 aligns across 11 bases. Germline V CDR1 and CDR2: MDHEN, SYDVKM. The junction had 13 bases not matched to a gene; V was cut back by 10 bases and J by 5 bases. This CDR3 is built from 17 residues. The CDR3 DNA is TGTGCCAACAGCCCGGGACTAGCGGACGTTCGGGCCAACGTCCTGACTTTC. This codes for CANSPGLADVRANVLTF. The full variable domain, in which reference TRBV28 and TRBJ2-6 provide the parts outside the CDR3, is DVKVTQSSRYLVKRTGEKVFLECVQDMDHENMFWYRQDPGLGLRLIYFSYDVKMKEKGDIPEGYSVSREKKERFSLILESASTNQTSMYLCANSPGLADVRANVLTFGAGSRLTVL.

For this clonotype: Relative to the germline gene, one junction end is altered; a read error may explain this. CDR3 sequence (DNA): TGTGCCAGGAGCTATGGGACTGCCATCGGGGAAGCTTTCTTT. It translates to CARSYGTAIGEAFF. This chain joins TRBV5-6 and TRBJ1-1; D may be TRBD1 (5 bases). The CDR3 covers 14 residues. From germline, CDR1 is SGHDT and CDR2 YYEEEE.

The rearrangement uses TRBV30 and TRBJ2-3, with D uncertain. The CDR3 length is 10 residues. Germline V gene sequence: CDR1 GTSNPN, CDR2 SVGIG (reference sequence). CDR3 sequence: CDWSGNAQYF. In nucleotides, the CDR3 is TGTGATTGGTCGGGCAATGCGCAGTATTTT.

This sequence joins TRBV14 and TRBJ1-6; possibly TRBD1 for D (5 bases). V was trimmed by 6 bases and J by 15 bases, leaving 18 bases between them. Per germline, CDR1 SGHDN and CDR2 FVKESK. CDR3 size: 13 residues. The CDR3 is CASRPTVSGGLHF. In DNA form, the CDR3 reads TGTGCCAGCAGGCCAACAGTGAGCGGGGGCCTCCACTTT.

This clonotype occurred a few times. The chain uses TRBV7-9 and TRBJ2-3, with D maybe TRBD1 (6 bases). The V end lost 0 bases, the J end lost 1 base, and 8 bases lay between the germline ends. CDR1 is SEHNR and CDR2 is FQNEAQ in the germline V gene (reference sequence). CDR3 length: 15 amino acids. CDR3 sequence reads: CASSLATGRTDTQYF. The CDR3 nucleotides read TGTGCCAGCAGCTTAGCCACAGGGCGCACAGATACGCAGTATTTT.

The V call is TRBV18, the J call TRBJ2-3; the D gene is possibly TRBD1 (5 bases). Germline CDR1 and CDR2: KGHSH and LQKENI. The CDR3 is 16 residues long. Trimming stripped 3 bases from V and 1 base from J, with 14 bases between. The CDR3 region is CASSPRQPTRTDTQYF. The DNA for the CDR3 is TGTGCCAGCTCACCTAGACAGCCGACTCGCACAGATACGCAGTATTTT.

To note about this clonotype: A junction end diverges from the germline sequence, so it may reflect a read error. The chain links TRBV6-2 or TRBV6-3 to TRBJ2-7; 11 bases map to TRBD2. This CDR3 is 18 amino acids long. CDR1 MNHEY and CDR2 SVGEGT come from the germline V gene. The CDR3 spells CASSYSLAGAVGKKEQYF. The CDR3 coding sequence is TGTGCAAGCAGTTACTCACTAGCGGGAGCTGTAGGAAAAAAGGAGCAGTACTTC.

This clonotype occurred once. This sequence joins TRBV11-3 and TRBJ2-1; 10 positions match TRBD2. Germline loops: CDR1 SGHNT, CDR2 YENEEA. CDR3 length: 23 residues. This CDR3 is CAISSVPNLAASGSLSSYNEQFF. Here the CDR3 DNA reads TGTGCAATCAGCTCAGTCCCCAACCTTGCGGCTAGCGGGAGTTTGAGCTCCTACAATGAGCAGTTCTTC.

The table lists this clonotype with many counts. The rearrangement uses TRBV12-3 or TRBV12-4 and TRBJ1-6; D is unresolved. The CDR3 length is 15 residues. The V end lost 1 base, the J end lost 5 bases, and 9 bases lay between the germline ends. The CDR3 spells CASSLGAGHNSPLHF. Here the CDR3 DNA reads TGTGCCAGCAGTTTAGGGGCAGGTCATAATTCACCCCTCCACTTT.

V usage is TRBV25-1 and J usage is TRBJ2-5; TRBD2 matches 10 bases. CDR1 is MGHDK and CDR2 is SYGVNS in the germline V gene. The junction had 7 bases not matched to a gene; V was cut back by 4 bases and J by 5 bases. This CDR3 has 15 residues. The CDR3 DNA sequence: TGTGCCAGCAGTGGTACTAGCGGGATACGTGAGACCCAGTACTTC. This codes for CASSGTSGIRETQYF.

Remarks on this clonotype: A much larger clonotype is one base distant, so this may be a read error. The chain employs TRBV5-1 and TRBJ2-2, with D possibly being TRBD1 or TRBD2 (5 bases each). Germline V gene lookup returns CDR1 SGHRS and CDR2 YFSETQ. The CDR3 extends over 11 amino acids. Trimming took off 4 bases at V and 9 bases at J, with 7 bases between the two ends. The chain's CDR3 is CASSRGRELFF. The DNA of the CDR3 is TGCGCCAGCAGCCGGGGCCGGGAGCTGTTTTTT.

Of note for this clonotype: A read error may be the cause here, since a much bigger clone is one base away. The CDR3 DNA follows: TGTGCCAGCAGCCAAACCCCTGGGTTCGGCAAAAACATTCAGTACTTC. Amino acids: CASSQTPGFGKNIQYF. This chain uses TRBV14 with TRBJ2-4; D is ambiguous. Germline V gene sequence: CDR1 SGHDN, CDR2 FVKESK. Trimming removed 2 bases at V and 3 bases at J, with 14 bases between. The CDR3 is made up of 16 amino acids.

Comments on this clonotype: The CDR3 end shows no conserved phenylalanine or tryptophan, and so a read error is likely. The chain links TRBV11-1 to TRBJ2-7; TRBD1 might be the D (5 bases). Trimming shortened V by 0 bases and J by 4 bases, and 16 bases separated the two germline ends. The CDR3 extends over 16 amino acids. Germline values: CDR1 SGHAT, CDR2 FQDESV (reference sequence). The CDR3: CASSLALFGRDYEQYL. The CDR3 DNA follows: TGTGCCAGCAGCTTAGCGCTATTCGGCAGGGATTACGAGCAGTACCTC.

The V gene is TRBV5-6, the J gene TRBJ1-5; D gene uncertain. Trimming took off 4 bases at V and 3 bases at J, with 17 bases between the two ends. CDR3 length equals 16 residues. The V gene's germline CDR1 is SGHDT and CDR2 YYEEEE. CDR3 sequence (DNA): TGTGCCAGCAGCCGACTCGGGAAGTCAGCCAATCAGCCCCAGCATTTT. Residues: CASSRLGKSANQPQHF. Together with reference TRBV5-6 and TRBJ1-5, the CDR3 gives the full variable domain: DAGVTQSPTHLIKTRGQQVTLRCSPKSGHDTVSWYQQALGQGPQFIFQYYEEEERQRGNFPDRFSGHQFPNYSSELNVNALLLGDSALYLCASSRLGKSANQPQHFGDGTRLSIL.

The V call is TRBV29-1, the J call TRBJ2-5; possibly TRBD2 for D (7 bases). V was clipped by 1 base and J by 9 bases, with 18 bases between them. Germline lookup yields CDR1 SQVTM and CDR2 ANQGSEA. The CDR3 extends over 14 amino acids. CDR3 residues: CSVEGPGGREAQYF. The CDR3 coding sequence is TGCAGCGTTGAAGGCCCCGGGGGGCGAGAAGCCCAGTACTTC.

In this sample, this clonotype turned up a few times. The chain joins TRBV28 to TRBJ1-6; no reliable D call. V gave up 5 bases and J gave up 7 bases, with 6 bases separating them. This CDR3 is 12 amino acids long. CDR1 is MDHEN, CDR2 SYDVKM, per germline. The CDR3 reads CASSPRNSPLHF. CDR3 nucleotide sequence: TGTGCCAGCAGTCCGCGGAATTCACCCCTCCACTTT.

Comments on this clonotype: This may be a read error, as it is one base from a much larger clone. This chain connects TRBV4-2 to TRBJ1-2; perhaps TRBD1 as D (5 bases). Germline V CDR1 and CDR2: LGHNA, YNFKEQ. CDR3 size: 14 residues. The CDR3 sequence is CASSQDTGPYGYSF. The CDR3 DNA reads as TGTGCCAGCAGCCAAGATACGGGACCCTATGGCTACAGCTTC.

This clonotype was detected a few times. Since a much larger clone is just one base distant, this may be a read error. The V gene is TRBV4-1, the J gene TRBJ1-5; no definite D call. The length of the CDR3 is 16 residues. Germline V lookup: CDR1 MGHRA, CDR2 YSYEKL. Between the trimmed V and J ends, which lost 3 bases and 0 bases, there was a span of 12 bases. In nucleotides, the CDR3 is TGCGCCAGCAGCCACGATTGGTCAGCTAGCAATCAGCCCCAGCATTTT. This encodes CASSHDWSASNQPQHF.

Concerning this clonotype itself: A much larger clone is a single base away; this may be a read error. V and J are TRBV12-3 or TRBV12-4 and TRBJ2-6; no reliable D call. The CDR3 has 17 residues. V lost 2 bases and J lost 0, with 11 bases in between. Here the CDR3 DNA reads TGTGCCAGCAGTTTAAGGATAGGCAGCTCTGGGGCCAACGTCCTGACTTTC. It is translated as CASSLRIGSSGANVLTF.

Here the CDR3 reads CASSMTSGSFHEQYF. The CDR3 DNA follows: TGTGCCAGCTCGATGACTAGCGGGAGCTTCCACGAGCAGTACTTC. The rearrangement links TRBV18 to TRBJ2-7; 12 positions agree with TRBD2. CDR3 length: 15 residues. Germline V gene sequence: CDR1 KGHSH, CDR2 LQKENI. J gave up 5 bases and V 6 bases, and 8 bases lay outside the gene matches.

This chain connects TRBV28 to TRBJ1-2; D unclear. This CDR3 comprises 13 residues. V was cut by 6 bases and J by 8 bases, with 16 bases left in between. The germline V gene encodes CDR1 MDHEN and CDR2 SYDVKM. The CDR3 DNA reads TGTGCCAGCAGCCAAGCGATTTGGTCCGGCTACACCTTC. Protein product: CASSQAIWSGYTF.

For this clonotype: A read error may produce the germline difference seen at one junction end. The gene calls are TRBV5-6 and TRBJ1-5; tentatively, D is TRBD1 (5 bases). CDR3 size: 17 residues. CDR1 is SGHDT and CDR2 is YYEEEE in the germline V gene. The CDR3 coding sequence is TGTGCGGGCAGCTTGCTCAGGGACTTCCCAAGCAATCGGCCCCAGCATTTT. Translation gives CAGSLLRDFPSNRPQHF.

This clonotype has only a few counts. The chain employs TRBV7-9 and TRBJ2-5, with D unresolved. The length of the CDR3 is 12 residues. V lost 3 bases, J lost 5 bases, and 7 bases lay in between. CDR1 and CDR2 (germline): SEHNR, FQNEAQ (reference sequence). DNA of the CDR3: TGTGCCAGCAGCTTGCCGTGGGAGACCCAGTACTTC. It encodes CASSLPWETQYF. Full variable domain (missing parts from reference TRBV7-9 and TRBJ2-5): DTGVSQNPRHKITKRGQNVTFRCDPISEHNRLYWYRQTLGQGPEFLTYFQNEAQLEKSRLLSDRFSAERPKGSFSTLEIQRTEQGDSAMYLCASSLPWETQYFGPGTRLLVL.

Note on this clonotype: A single base separates this from a much larger clone, so it may be a read error. The V call is TRBV5-6, the J call TRBJ2-7; 8 bases map to TRBD1. Germline V gene sequence: CDR1 SGHDT, CDR2 YYEEEE. This CDR3 has 15 residues. CDR3 loop: CASSWRQGPFYGQYF. The CDR3 DNA is TGTGCCAGCAGCTGGAGACAGGGGCCCTTCTACGGGCAGTACTTC.

The V call is TRBV11-3, the J call TRBJ2-7, with 7 bases aligning to TRBD1. There are 15 residues in the CDR3. Germline CDR1 is SGHNT and CDR2 is YENEEA. Losses at the gene ends were 9 bases for V and 3 bases for J; bases not matched to a gene: 14. The CDR3 DNA reads TGTGCCAGTAGCCTCGGGATAGGGGGCAACTACGAGCAGTACTTC. It is translated as CASSLGIGGNYEQYF.

This sequence joins TRBV28 and TRBJ2-7; 7 positions match TRBD1. The CDR3 sequence is 14 residues long. Trimming cost V 5 bases and J 5 bases; bases outside gene matches: 9. Germline V gene sequence: CDR1 MDHEN, CDR2 SYDVKM. In DNA, the CDR3 is TGTGCCAGCAGTCAAAGACAGGGCAACCACGAGCAGTACTTC. This gives the protein CASSQRQGNHEQYF.

Regarding this clonotype: Without the conserved terminal phenylalanine or tryptophan, this CDR3 likely stems from a read error. V usage is TRBV11-2 and J usage is TRBJ2-7; 11 positions agree with TRBD1. CDR1 is SGHAT, CDR2 FQNNGV, per germline. The CDR3 has 14 residues. This CDR3 is CATSLGQGAYEQYL. The CDR3 nucleotides are TGTGCCACCAGCTTAGGACAGGGGGCATACGAGCAGTACCTC.

This clonotype has only a few counts. This rearrangement joins TRBV28 to TRBJ2-1; 8 bases map to TRBD1. Trimming took 6 bases from V and 7 from J; bases not matched to a gene: 5. From germline, CDR1 is MDHEN and CDR2 SYDVKM. This CDR3 is built from 13 residues. The CDR3 nucleotides read TGTGCCAGCAGGCTGGGACAGGAGAATGAGCAGTTCTTC. Protein sequence: CASRLGQENEQFF.

This chain joins TRBV7-9 and TRBJ2-7, with D possibly TRBD1 on 6 matching bases. The CDR3 spans 14 residues. The V gene lost 4 bases and the J gene lost 3 bases, with 13 bases spanning the gap. In germline, CDR1 is SEHNR, CDR2 FQNEAQ (reference sequence). The CDR3 protein is CASSSTGNFYEQYF. CDR3 in DNA: TGTGCCAGCAGCTCAACAGGGAATTTCTACGAGCAGTACTTC.

The chain links TRBV7-9 to TRBJ2-1; TRBD2 matches 8 bases. The CDR3 is 16 residues long. V gave up 4 bases and J gave up 7 bases; unmatched junction bases: 12. The germline V gene has CDR1 SEHNR and CDR2 FQNEAQ (reference sequence). The CDR3 here is CASSYPGLEGSNEQFF. The CDR3 nucleotides are TGTGCCAGCAGCTATCCGGGACTAGAAGGTTCGAATGAGCAGTTCTTC.

A note on this clonotype: Since a much larger clone is just one base distant, this may be a read error. CDR3 residues: CARPNRDRAGELFF. In DNA form, the CDR3 reads TGTGCCAGGCCAAACAGGGATAGGGCCGGGGAGCTGTTTTTT. The gene calls are TRBV6-1 and TRBJ2-2, with D maybe TRBD1 (6 bases). Germline values: CDR1 MNHNS, CDR2 SASEGT. Trimming left V 9 bases short and J 6 bases short, with 17 bases between. The length of the CDR3 is 14 residues.

The gene calls are TRBV14 and TRBJ2-4, with D tentatively TRBD1 (6 bases). With 6 bases removed from V and 2 bases from J, the gap between germline ends came to 17 bases. The germline V gene has CDR1 SGHDN and CDR2 FVKESK. The CDR3 has 16 amino acids. The CDR3 protein is CASSETGTPPKNIQYF. The CDR3 region has the DNA TGTGCCAGCAGTGAAACCGGGACACCACCCAAAAACATTCAGTACTTC.